The entry below gives a single T cell receptor beta chain sequence along with its context. Its antigen is not identified. The data were obtained in a study of cytomegalovirus exposure and HLA in healthy donors. The PCR had 60 Vbeta and 13 Jbeta primers. The repertoire was sequenced with immunoSEQ multiplex PCR; TCRdb's copy has only in-frame clones and lacks some. The sample yields 200,000 or so clones, roughly four fifths seen once. Germline assignment: CDR1 MNHEY and CDR2 SMNVEV (reference sequence). Trimming took off 2 bases at V and 0 bases at J, with 11 bases between the two ends. The CDR3 loop spans 16 amino acids. Study results and caveats: HLA-A and HLA-B allele assignments for most subjects were reportedly predicted accurately using TCR beta sequences. Across HLA loci, a later analysis found differing TCR association rates, with DRB1 most and HLA-C fewest.

The TCR was taken from a woman aged 40 to 55 in good health and CMV-seronegative. The V gene is TRBV27, the J gene TRBJ2-1; D remains unclear. The sample taken for sequencing was PBMCs. The CDR3 region is CASSLSAFSSYNEQFF. CDR3 bases: TGTGCCAGCAGTTTAAGCGCCTTCAGCTCCTACAATGAGCAGTTCTTC.